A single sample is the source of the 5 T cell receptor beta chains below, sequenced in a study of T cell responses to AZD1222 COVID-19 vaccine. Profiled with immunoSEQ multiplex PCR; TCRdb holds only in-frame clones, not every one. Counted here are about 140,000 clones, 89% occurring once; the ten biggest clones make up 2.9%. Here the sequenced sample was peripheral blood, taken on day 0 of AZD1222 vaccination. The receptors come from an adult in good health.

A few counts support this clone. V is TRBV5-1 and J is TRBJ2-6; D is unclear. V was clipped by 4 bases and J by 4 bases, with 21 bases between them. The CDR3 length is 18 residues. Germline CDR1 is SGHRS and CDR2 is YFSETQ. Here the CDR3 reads CASSPPTRYRSGANVLTF. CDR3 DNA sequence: TGCGCCAGCAGCCCTCCAACCAGGTATCGTTCAGGGGCCAACGTCCTGACTTTC.

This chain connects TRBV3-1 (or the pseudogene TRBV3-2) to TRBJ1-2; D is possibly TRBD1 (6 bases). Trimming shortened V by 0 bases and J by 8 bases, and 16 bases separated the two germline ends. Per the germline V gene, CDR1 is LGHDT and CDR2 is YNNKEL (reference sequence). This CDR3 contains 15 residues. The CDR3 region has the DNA TGTGCCAGCAGCCAAGATGGATGGGGGGCGGAAGGCTACACCTTC. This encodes CASSQDGWGAEGYTF.

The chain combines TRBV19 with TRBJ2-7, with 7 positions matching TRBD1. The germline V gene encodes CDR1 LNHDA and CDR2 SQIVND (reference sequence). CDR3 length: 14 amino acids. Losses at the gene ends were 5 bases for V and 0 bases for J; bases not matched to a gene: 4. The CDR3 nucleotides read TGTGCCAGTAGTTCCCACAGGGGCTCCTACGAGCAGTACTTC. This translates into CASSSHRGSYEQYF.

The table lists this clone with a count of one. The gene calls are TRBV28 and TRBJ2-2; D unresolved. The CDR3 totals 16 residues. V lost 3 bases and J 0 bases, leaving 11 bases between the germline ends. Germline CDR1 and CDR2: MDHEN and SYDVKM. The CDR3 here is CASSFMATANTGELFF. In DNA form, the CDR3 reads TGTGCCAGCAGTTTTATGGCGACGGCGAACACCGGGGAGCTGTTTTTT.

The chain's CDR3 is CATSRDLQGEQYF. As DNA, the CDR3 is TGTGCCACCAGCCGGGACTTACAAGGCGAGCAGTACTTC. V gene TRBV15 combines with J gene TRBJ2-7; D is perhaps TRBD2 (6 bases). V shed 5 bases and J shed 6 bases, with 14 bases lying between them. Germline V gene sequence: CDR1 LNHNV, CDR2 YYDKDF (reference sequence). This CDR3 region has 13 residues. Full variable domain (rest looked up from reference TRBV15 and TRBJ2-7): DAMVIQNPRYQVTQFGKPVTLSCSQTLNHNVMYWYQQKSSQAPKLLFHYYDKDFNNEADTPDNFQSRRPNTSFCFLDIRSPGLGDTAMYLCATSRDLQGEQYFGPGTRLTVT.